This TCR beta chain was recorded in a study of T-cell reconstitution after alpha-beta-depleted transplantation in children. Researchers prepared the TCRbeta library using unique molecular identifiers, the study reports. TCRdb itself ran the PCR reads through MiXCR, one entry per CDR3 protein. The sample consists of 700,000 to 850,000 distinct CDR3 sequences, 15% to 20% of them appearing once. Germline values: CDR1 SGHRS, CDR2 YFSETQ. V gave up 5 bases and J gave up 7 bases; unmatched junction bases: 7. This CDR3 comprises 14 residues. The starting material was PBMCs, mostly from graft donor cells, obtained 360 days after TCRalphabeta/CD19-depleted stem cell transplant. The clonotype comes from a male patient aged 10 to 17 who had a stem cell transplant for acute lymphoblastic leukemia, so the T cells may come from the graft donor. The chain carries TRBV5-1 and TRBJ2-1; 9 nucleotides align to TRBD1. Written as DNA, the CDR3 is TGCGCCAGCAGGGCTACAGGGGGCATTAATGAGCAGTTCTTC. Translating gives CASRATGGINEQFF.